The 11 T cell receptor beta chains presented below share a single source sample, sequenced in a study of STAT3 mutations in large granular lymphocyte leukemia. The study's findings and limits: In T-cell large granular lymphocyte leukemia, about half of patients showed multiple immunodominant subclonotypes.

Repertoires were generated with immunoSEQ multiplex PCR, while TCRdb's copy carries only in-frame clones and drops some. The repertoire consists of 10,000 or so clones, with roughly 87% occurring once and the leading ten covering around a quarter. These TCRs are of unknown antigen specificity. Material: peripheral blood mononuclear cells. These receptors originate from a man in his sixties with T-cell large granular lymphocyte leukemia. Some clones in this sample may be carry-over from other donors' samples.

Only one count was recorded for this clone. This sequence joins TRBV7-2 and TRBJ1-5; 7 bases are shared with TRBD1. V trimming: 4 bases; J trimming: 3 bases; junction bases outside the gene matches: 12. This CDR3 region has 17 residues. Germline CDR1 SGHTA, CDR2 FQGNSA. CDR3 in amino acids: CASSSVQGIGNNQPQHF. In DNA, the CDR3 is TGTGCCAGCAGCTCAGTACAGGGGATCGGGAACAATCAGCCCCAGCATTTT.

The chain couples TRBV29-1 to TRBJ1-5, with 10 positions matching TRBD1. This CDR3 spans 14 amino acids. Germline V lookup: CDR1 SQVTM, CDR2 ANQGSEA. J was trimmed by 9 bases and V by 1 base; bases with no gene match: 6. In DNA form, the CDR3 reads TGCAGCGTTGAAGGACAGGGGGCTAGGGGGCCCCAGCATTTT. It codes for CSVEGQGARGPQHF.

This clone was seen just once. This sequence joins TRBV9 and TRBJ2-3, with D unclear. This CDR3 contains 16 residues. V dropped 2 bases and J dropped 4 bases, with 17 bases sitting between them. The germline V gene has CDR1 SGDLS and CDR2 YYNGEE. The CDR3 loop is CASSVTPGPGPDTQYF. DNA for the CDR3: TGTGCCAGCAGCGTCACGCCGGGCCCCGGACCAGATACGCAGTATTTT.

This chain links TRBV28 with TRBJ2-7; a weak D match, TRBD2 (9 bases). CDR3 length: 14 amino acids. Germline CDR1 MDHEN, CDR2 SYDVKM. Deletions cut 7 bases from V and 4 bases from J, with 17 bases between. The CDR3 protein is CASNRGAGGYEQYF. CDR3 DNA: TGTGCCAGCAACAGGGGGGCGGGAGGGTACGAGCAGTACTTC.

This clone was seen more than once but under ten times. V and J are TRBV6-6 and TRBJ1-1; D unclear. The germline V gene encodes CDR1 MNHNY and CDR2 SVGAGI (reference sequence). Trimming took off 2 bases at V and 0 bases at J, with 10 bases between the two ends. The CDR3 runs 15 residues. The CDR3 sequence: CASSYGGIMNTEAFF. CDR3 DNA sequence: TGTGCCAGCAGTTACGGTGGGATTATGAACACTGAAGCTTTCTTT.

This rearrangement joins TRBV7-9 to TRBJ2-7; tentative D call: TRBD1 (5 bases). Germline V CDR1 and CDR2: SEHNR, FQNEAQ (reference sequence). The germline V and J ends were trimmed by 7 bases and 4 bases, with 11 bases remaining between them. This CDR3 region has 12 residues. The CDR3 nucleotides are TGTGCCAGCAAGGACATTGGTTACGAGCAGTACTTC. It codes for CASKDIGYEQYF.

The J gene is TRBJ2-7, the V gene TRBV6-6, with 7 bases lining up with TRBD1. The CDR3 totals 15 residues. The germline CDR1 and CDR2 sequences are MNHNY and SVGAGI (reference sequence). With 5 bases clipped from V and 6 bases from J, the junction kept 13 bases outside the gene matches. The chain's CDR3 is CASSPSTGSVSEQYF. CDR3 sequence (DNA): TGTGCCAGCAGTCCGTCGACAGGGTCGGTCTCCGAGCAGTACTTC.

The chain joins TRBV9 to TRBJ2-5, with TRBD2 identical over 9 bases. V lost 0 bases and J lost 5; bases outside the gene matches: 5. The germline V gene encodes CDR1 SGDLS and CDR2 YYNGEE. The CDR3 runs 15 residues. DNA for the CDR3: TGTGCCAGCAGCGTAGGGGCGGGAGGGCCGGAGACCCAGTACTTC. It translates to CASSVGAGGPETQYF. Based on the CDR3 plus reference TRBV9 and TRBJ2-5, the full variable domain is DSGVTQTPKHLITATGQRVTLRCSPRSGDLSVYWYQQSLDQGLQFLIQYYNGEERAKGNILERFSAQQFPDLHSELNLSSLELGDSALYFCASSVGAGGPETQYFGPGTRLLVL.

The chain carries TRBV10-3 and TRBJ2-2; no definite D call. The CDR3 length is 16 residues. The germline V gene encodes CDR1 ENHRY and CDR2 SYGVKD. The V end lost 3 bases, the J end lost 0 bases, and 11 bases lay between the germline ends. The CDR3 bases are TGTGCCATCAGTGACACTACCGGCGCGAACACCGGGGAGCTGTTTTTT. Amino acid sequence: CAISDTTGANTGELFF.

The chain employs TRBV15 and TRBJ2-7; no firm D call. V was cut by 3 bases and J by 1 base, with 13 bases left in between. Germline V lookup: CDR1 LNHNV, CDR2 YYDKDF (reference sequence). The CDR3 loop spans 15 amino acids. The CDR3 bases are TGTGCCACCAGCAGGCAAAGGTATGGGTCCTACGAGCAGTACTTC. Encoded protein: CATSRQRYGSYEQYF. Filled out from reference TRBV15 and TRBJ2-7, the complete variable domain reads DAMVIQNPRYQVTQFGKPVTLSCSQTLNHNVMYWYQQKSSQAPKLLFHYYDKDFNNEADTPDNFQSRRPNTSFCFLDIRSPGLGDTAMYLCATSRQRYGSYEQYFGPGTRLTVT.

The V and J genes are TRBV6-1 and TRBJ1-2; D possibly corresponds to TRBD1 (5 bases). CDR3 size: 13 residues. V lost 4 bases and J 4 bases, leaving 10 bases between the germline ends. CDR1 is MNHNS, CDR2 SASEGT, per germline. The CDR3 DNA is TGTGCCAGCAGTGTCGGGACGGCCTATGGCTACACCTTC. Protein product: CASSVGTAYGYTF.